This entry lists 27 T cell receptor beta chains sequenced from one sample in a study of shared clonotypes between healthy human individuals. The repertoire was sequenced with immunoSEQ multiplex PCR; TCRdb's copy has only in-frame clones and lacks some. The data show 1.4 million to 1.5 million clones, roughly 96% seen once. Source material: naive CD4+ T cells sorted from blood. Subset given: CD45RA+ positively selected. These receptors originate from a young man in good health.

The chain links TRBV5-5 to TRBJ2-3; unclear D gene. The V end lost 0 bases, the J end lost 7 bases, and 6 bases lay between the germline ends. CDR3 size: 12 residues. Germline V lookup: CDR1 SGHKS, CDR2 YYEKEE (reference sequence). CDR3 bases: TGTGCCAGCAGCTTGGAGGGATATACGCAGTATTTT. Amino acids: CASSLEGYTQYF.

Regarding this clone: Other DNA sequences in the sample encode the same CDR3. This chain uses TRBV29-1 with TRBJ1-2, with D possibly TRBD1 on 5 matching bases. The CDR3 covers 12 residues. V was cut by 4 bases and J by 2 bases, with 8 bases left in between. Germline lookup yields CDR1 SQVTM and CDR2 ANQGSEA. For the CDR3, the DNA is TGCAGCGTTGTTGACAGAAACTATGGCTACACCTTC. Protein sequence: CSVVDRNYGYTF.

The genes are TRBV2 and TRBJ2-4; 16 bases map to TRBD2. The germline gives CDR1 SNHLY, CDR2 FYNNEI. V dropped 6 bases and J dropped 5; count of bases not matched to a gene: 7. The CDR3 covers 17 residues. CDR3 amino acids: CASRASGLAGGENIQYF. The DNA of the CDR3 is TGTGCCAGCAGGGCATCGGGACTAGCGGGAGGGGAAAACATTCAGTACTTC. The full variable domain, rest sourced from reference TRBV2 and TRBJ2-4, is EPEVTQTPSHQVTQMGQEVILRCVPISNHLYFYWYRQILGQKVEFLVSFYNNEISEKSEIFDDQFSVERPDGSNFTLKIRSTKLEDSAMYFCASRASGLAGGENIQYFGAGTRLSVL.

The chain recombines TRBV15 with TRBJ2-1, with D perhaps matching TRBD1 (6 bases). In germline, CDR1 is LNHNV, CDR2 YYDKDF (reference sequence). There are 14 residues in the CDR3. V lost 1 base and J lost 7, with 11 bases in between. The CDR3, as DNA: TGTGCCACCAGCAGAGTTGCAGGGGAAAATGAGCAGTTCTTC. This encodes CATSRVAGENEQFF.

The chain employs TRBV11-3 and TRBJ2-1, with D possibly TRBD2 on 6 matching bases. The germline V and J ends were trimmed by 3 bases and 5 bases, with 11 bases remaining between them. The germline V gene encodes CDR1 SGHNT and CDR2 YENEEA. The CDR3 has 14 amino acids. CDR3 sequence: CASSFYGRDNEQFF. The CDR3, as DNA: TGTGCCAGCAGCTTTTACGGGAGAGACAATGAGCAGTTCTTC.

The CDR3 sequence: CASSDSMVTSGRGEQFF. The CDR3 DNA reads TGTGCCAGCAGTGACTCGATGGTGACTAGCGGGAGGGGTGAGCAGTTCTTC. J is TRBJ2-1 and V is TRBV6-4; 14 bases are a match to TRBD2. This CDR3 has 17 amino acids. The germline V gene encodes CDR1 MRHNA and CDR2 SNTAGT. J gave up 9 bases and V 0 bases, and 7 bases lay outside the gene matches.

CDR3 sequence: CASSGELFGEAFF. CDR3 sequence (DNA): TGTGCCAGCAGTGGAGAACTATTTGGTGAAGCTTTCTTT. This rearrangement joins TRBV25-1 to TRBJ1-1; D ambiguous. Trimming took 4 bases from V and 7 from J, leaving 13 bases between them. Germline lookup yields CDR1 MGHDK and CDR2 SYGVNS. CDR3 length equals 13 residues. The complete variable domain, with remaining parts taken from reference TRBV25-1 and TRBJ1-1, reads EADIYQTPRYLVIGTGKKITLECSQTMGHDKMYWYQQDPGMELHLIHYSYGVNSTEKGDLSSESTVSRIRTEHFPLTLESARPSHTSQYLCASSGELFGEAFFGQGTRLTVV.

The rearrangement uses TRBV29-1 and TRBJ1-3; 9 bases agree with TRBD1. V lost 7 bases, J lost 4 bases, and 8 bases stayed unmatched. The V gene's germline CDR1 is SQVTM and CDR2 ANQGSEA. The CDR3 runs 14 residues. The chain's CDR3 is CSARPTGGGNTIYF. In nucleotides, the CDR3 is TGCAGCGCGCGCCCGACAGGGGGAGGAAACACCATATATTTT.

This clone was detected only once. V gene TRBV7-9 combines with J gene TRBJ2-7; 7 bases are a match to TRBD2. This CDR3 is 16 amino acids long. Germline CDR1 and CDR2: SEHNR and FQNEAQ (reference sequence). The V and J ends lost 2 bases and 2 bases, in that order; junction bases with no gene match: 9. The CDR3 DNA reads as TGTGCCAGCAGCTTATCTGGCGGGAGAGATCCCTACGAGCAGTACTTC. Translated, it gives CASSLSGGRDPYEQYF.

The gene calls are TRBV27 and TRBJ2-1; tentative D call: TRBD1 (6 bases). The CDR3 is 17 residues long. Between the trimmed V and J ends, which lost 2 bases and 7 bases, there was a span of 21 bases. Germline V gene data show CDR1 as MNHEY and CDR2 as SMNVEV (reference sequence). The CDR3 spells CASSLKTGSRSWNEQFF. The CDR3 coding sequence is TGTGCCAGCAGTTTAAAAACAGGGTCGAGGTCTTGGAATGAGCAGTTCTTC.

This clone was counted once. The V call is TRBV28, the J call TRBJ1-2; D remains ambiguous. This CDR3 spans 15 amino acids. Trimming took 2 bases from V and 4 from J, leaving 14 bases between them. Germline-derived CDR1 and CDR2 are MDHEN and SYDVKM. The CDR3 loop reads CASSLRAQATYGYTF. DNA for the CDR3: TGTGCCAGCAGTTTAAGAGCTCAAGCTACCTATGGCTACACCTTC.

V gene TRBV28 combines with J gene TRBJ2-7, with TRBD1 identical over 8 bases. Germline values: CDR1 MDHEN, CDR2 SYDVKM. The V segment lost 5 bases and the J segment 5 bases; nucleotides outside the gene matches: 11. This CDR3 comprises 15 residues. The CDR3 DNA is TGTGCCAGCAGTCGCGGAGGACAGGGAACCGACGAGCAGTACTTC. As protein: CASSRGGQGTDEQYF.

The chain has TRBV18 and TRBJ2-1; no reliable D call. The length of the CDR3 is 12 residues. Between the trimmed V and J ends, which lost 6 bases and 9 bases, there was a span of 12 bases. Germline loops: CDR1 KGHSH, CDR2 LQKENI. The CDR3 sequence: CASSRALGEQFF. The CDR3, as DNA: TGTGCCAGCTCTCGGGCTTTAGGTGAGCAGTTCTTC.

The chain employs TRBV10-2 and TRBJ1-2; a weak D match, TRBD1 (5 bases). Germline CDR1 WSHSY, CDR2 SAAADI. Trimming pared 0 bases from V and 6 bases from J, leaving 14 bases between. The CDR3 has 15 amino acids. The CDR3 reads CASSESGAGLDGYTF. The DNA for the CDR3 is TGCGCCAGCAGTGAGTCAGGGGCCGGCCTGGATGGCTACACCTTC.

The chain recombines TRBV5-1 with TRBJ2-1; 8 bases are a match to TRBD2. V was pared by 4 bases and J by 8 bases, with 11 bases of the junction left unmatched. The CDR3 is made up of 15 amino acids. CDR1 SGHRS and CDR2 YFSETQ come from the germline V gene. The chain's CDR3 is CASSPLGTSIDEQFF. CDR3 coding DNA: TGCGCCAGCAGCCCCCTGGGGACTAGTATCGATGAGCAGTTCTTC.

The CDR3 sequence is CASGIDRENIQYF. DNA for the CDR3: TGTGCCAGCGGAATTGACAGGGAAAACATTCAGTACTTC. The chain employs TRBV7-3 and TRBJ2-4; the match to TRBD1 covers 7 bases. With V trimmed by 8 bases and J by 5 bases, 6 bases remained unmatched. The CDR3 has 13 amino acids. Per the germline V gene, CDR1 is SGHTA and CDR2 is FQGTGA.

The rearrangement uses TRBV27 and TRBJ1-1; D remains ambiguous. The CDR3 has 13 residues. The V gene's germline CDR1 is MNHEY and CDR2 SMNVEV (reference sequence). V lost 0 bases, J lost 7 bases, and 9 bases lay in between. In DNA form, the CDR3 reads TGTGCCAGCAGTTTATCCTCGGCGGGTGAAGCTTTCTTT. Amino acid sequence: CASSLSSAGEAFF.

This sequence joins TRBV5-1 and TRBJ2-1, with TRBD2 identical over 8 bases. The CDR3 totals 16 residues. Per germline, CDR1 SGHRS and CDR2 YFSETQ. J lost 5 bases, V lost 0 bases, and 7 bases had no gene match. The CDR3 DNA sequence: TGCGCCAGCAGCTTGGTCCCAGCGGGAGCCAACAATGAGCAGTTCTTC. Translated, it gives CASSLVPAGANNEQFF.

V gene TRBV5-1 combines with J gene TRBJ2-7; 10 positions match TRBD1. The CDR3 runs to 17 residues. The J segment lost 5 bases and the V segment lost 4 bases, leaving 15 bases of the junction unmatched. From germline, CDR1 is SGHRS and CDR2 YFSETQ. The CDR3 here is CASSLRPPGQGSHEQYF. CDR3 DNA: TGCGCCAGCAGCCTCCGGCCGCCGGGACAGGGGTCCCACGAGCAGTACTTC.

This chain links TRBV18 with TRBJ2-6, with D maybe TRBD2 (5 bases). V lost 1 base and J lost 0, with 13 bases in between. The CDR3 is 18 residues long. The germline gives CDR1 KGHSH, CDR2 LQKENI. CDR3 amino acids: CASSPQAEVSSGANVLTF. In DNA form, the CDR3 reads TGTGCCAGCTCACCACAAGCGGAGGTCAGCTCTGGGGCCAACGTCCTGACTTTC.

The rearrangement uses TRBV10-3 and TRBJ2-7, with 11 bases lining up with TRBD2. The CDR3 is made up of 16 amino acids. The germline V gene encodes CDR1 ENHRY and CDR2 SYGVKD. V trimming: 3 bases; J trimming: 5 bases; junction bases outside the gene matches: 9. As DNA, the CDR3 is TGTGCCATCAGTGATTCCACTAGCGGGAGAATAAACGAGCAGTACTTC. Its protein is CAISDSTSGRINEQYF.

This clone was seen a single time. The rearrangement links TRBV4-3 to TRBJ1-1; the D is unclear. V was shortened by 1 base and J by 8 bases, with 5 bases between the two germline ends. Germline loops: CDR1 LGHNA, CDR2 YSLEER. This CDR3 region has 11 residues. The CDR3 DNA follows: TGCGCCAGCAGCCAAGGGCCGGAAGCTTTCTTT. It specifies CASSQGPEAFF.

The J gene is TRBJ2-1, the V gene TRBV12-5, with TRBD2 identical over 8 bases. Germline loops: CDR1 LGHNT, CDR2 FRNRAP. The V gene end was trimmed by 11 bases and the J gene end by 1 base; junction bases not matched to a gene: 4. CDR3 length: 13 amino acids. In nucleotides, the CDR3 is TGTGCTCCTACGGGGGGGTCCTACAATGAGCAGTTCTTC. Its translation is CAPTGGSYNEQFF.

This chain joins TRBV5-1 and TRBJ2-1; TRBD1 is a possible D gene (6 bases). V was shortened by 7 bases and J by 2 bases, with 13 bases between the two germline ends. Germline V CDR1 and CDR2: SGHRS, YFSETQ. The CDR3 consists of 14 residues. The CDR3 here is CASFEQGTYNEQFF. In DNA, the CDR3 is TGCGCCAGCTTTGAACAGGGAACCTACAATGAGCAGTTCTTC.

The chain is built from TRBV19 and TRBJ2-7, with D perhaps TRBD2 (6 bases). Deletions cut 3 bases from V and 3 bases from J, with 12 bases between. Germline CDR1 and CDR2: LNHDA and SQIVND (reference sequence). This CDR3 has 14 amino acids. CDR3 in amino acids: CASSISRENYEQYF. The CDR3 DNA reads as TGTGCCAGTAGTATCTCCCGGGAGAACTACGAGCAGTACTTC.

The CDR3 sequence is CASKEREFYNEQFF. The DNA for the CDR3 is TGCGCCAGCAAAGAGCGGGAATTCTACAATGAGCAGTTCTTC. The V gene is TRBV5-1, the J gene TRBJ2-1; the match to TRBD2 covers 7 bases. The CDR3 is 14 amino acids. Germline V gives CDR1 SGHRS, CDR2 YFSETQ. Trimming took 6 bases from V and 3 from J; bases not matched to a gene: 6.

The chain has TRBV10-3 and TRBJ2-7, with 8 bases identical to TRBD2. The germline CDR1 and CDR2 sequences are ENHRY and SYGVKD. The CDR3 consists of 13 residues. V lost 10 bases, J lost 5 bases, and 10 bases stayed unmatched. The chain's CDR3 is CATLSGRVNEQYF. CDR3 DNA sequence: TGTGCCACCCTGAGCGGGAGAGTTAACGAGCAGTACTTC.